This TCR beta chain was retrieved from a study of T cell responses to AZD1222 COVID-19 vaccine. Losses at the gene ends were 4 bases for V and 2 bases for J; bases not matched to a gene: 5. Germline values: CDR1 SGDLS, CDR2 YYNGEE. CDR3 size: 15 residues. Sequencing was performed with immunoSEQ multiplex PCR; in TCRdb, only in-frame clones are kept and a portion is missing. The data show approximately 79,000 clones, 83% seen once. A word on this clone: Its antigen remains unknown.

Study-wide results and limits: At baseline, seropositivity was found in only six or seven AZD1222 recipients.

The input for sequencing was peripheral blood, taken 28 days after the second AZD1222 dose. The source is an adult who received the AZD1222 COVID-19 vaccine. The chain has TRBV9 and TRBJ1-4, with TRBD1 matching 7 bases. CDR3 nucleotides: TGTGCCAGCAGCCCTCAGGGGGGGACTAATGAAAAACTGTTTTTT. This encodes CASSPQGGTNEKLFF.